This passage covers 9 T cell receptor beta chains from one sample sequenced in a study of shared T cell receptors in the human thymus. The protocol was immunoSEQ multiplex PCR, while the TCRdb copy is restricted to in-frame clones and leaves out a portion. Of hundreds of thousands of clones detected, around 87% appear once; the ten largest clones hold more than 0.009%. Another study also made use of these data, one on human thymus T cells.

The sequenced sample was thymocytes. The receptors here all came from a boy under two years old with a congenital heart defect.

The chain joins TRBV25-1 to TRBJ1-3; 11 positions match TRBD1. After removal of 7 bases from V and 2 bases from J, the junction contained 4 bases not matched to a gene. The CDR3 runs 15 residues. CDR1 MGHDK and CDR2 SYGVNS come from the germline V gene. In nucleotides, the CDR3 is TGTGCCAGCAAAGGGGGACAGGGGGCTGGAAACACCATATATTTT. Residues: CASKGGQGAGNTIYF.

This chain joins TRBV28 and TRBJ1-3; D perhaps matches TRBD1 (5 bases). With 7 bases removed from V and 4 bases from J, the gap between germline ends came to 29 bases. The CDR3 spans 19 residues. Germline V gene sequence: CDR1 MDHEN, CDR2 SYDVKM. This CDR3 is CASTESLLTEESRGNTIYF. CDR3 coding DNA: TGTGCCAGCACCGAGTCCCTCCTGACAGAAGAATCGCGGGGAAACACCATATATTTT. Using reference TRBV28 and TRBJ1-3 for the parts outside the CDR3, the full variable domain is DVKVTQSSRYLVKRTGEKVFLECVQDMDHENMFWYRQDPGLGLRLIYFSYDVKMKEKGDIPEGYSVSREKKERFSLILESASTNQTSMYLCASTESLLTEESRGNTIYFGEGSWLTVV.

The chain uses TRBV5-6 and TRBJ2-1; TRBD2 matches at 8 bases. The CDR3 sequence is 15 residues long. The V gene end was trimmed by 0 bases and the J gene end by 8 bases; junction bases not matched to a gene: 7. Germline values: CDR1 SGHDT, CDR2 YYEEEE. The CDR3 region is CASSLGGGRFHEQFF. In DNA, the CDR3 is TGTGCCAGCAGCTTGGGTGGCGGGAGGTTCCATGAGCAGTTCTTC.

The DNA of the CDR3 is TGTGCCAGCAGCCATCCCGACACCGAGAATGAAGCTTTCTTT. Protein: CASSHPDTENEAFF. This chain links TRBV5-5 with TRBJ1-1; no definite D call. V was clipped by 4 bases and J by 7 bases, with 17 bases between them. CDR1 and CDR2 (germline): SGHKS, YYEKEE (reference sequence). The CDR3 runs to 14 residues. Filled out from reference TRBV5-5 and TRBJ1-1, the complete variable domain reads DAGVTQSPTHLIKTRGQQVTLRCSPISGHKSVSWYQQVLGQGPQFIFQYYEKEERGRGNFPDRFSARQFPNYSSELNVNALLLGDSALYLCASSHPDTENEAFFGQGTRLTVV.

This clone has a handful of counts. This chain joins TRBV15 and TRBJ1-4; D gene ambiguous. CDR3 size: 12 residues. With 6 bases removed from V and 15 bases from J, the gap between germline ends came to 17 bases. Germline CDR1 is LNHNV and CDR2 is YYDKDF (reference sequence). CDR3 bases: TGTGCCACCAGGGGGAGGGTCTCTGAGGTGTTTTTT. Translation gives CATRGRVSEVFF.

This clone was observed once. This CDR3 is CASSYSQREYIHEQFF. The DNA for the CDR3 is TGTGCCAGCAGTTACTCTCAGCGGGAGTATATCCATGAGCAGTTCTTC. The J gene is TRBJ2-1, the V gene TRBV6-6, with TRBD2 identical over 8 bases. J gave up 8 bases and V 0 bases, and 9 bases lay outside the gene matches. CDR1 and CDR2 (germline): MNHNY, SVGAGI (reference sequence). This CDR3 comprises 16 residues.

The V call is TRBV30, the J call TRBJ2-5; 7 bases map to TRBD1. J lost 1 base, V lost 0 bases, and 8 bases had no gene match. The CDR3 has 16 amino acids. Germline CDR1 GTSNPN, CDR2 SVGIG (reference sequence). The CDR3 region is CAWSVQGGGPQETQYF. CDR3 in DNA: TGTGCCTGGAGTGTACAAGGGGGCGGGCCCCAAGAGACCCAGTACTTC.

The chain recombines TRBV7-2 with TRBJ2-7; D gene uncertain. Germline values: CDR1 SGHTA, CDR2 FQGNSA. Trimming removed 1 base at V and 3 bases at J, with 16 bases between. The CDR3 runs to 16 residues. CDR3 coding DNA: TGTGCCAGCAGCTTAGATTCAGCCGGTCGGAGCTACGAGCAGTACTTC. This translates into CASSLDSAGRSYEQYF.

The chain uses TRBV25-1 and TRBJ1-3; D might be TRBD1 (6 bases). This CDR3 region has 17 residues. Trimming took 4 bases from V and 0 from J, leaving 16 bases between them. Germline V gives CDR1 MGHDK, CDR2 SYGVNS. The CDR3 here is CASSAEGQHLSGNTIYF. The CDR3 DNA is TGTGCCAGCAGTGCGGAAGGACAGCATCTCTCTGGAAACACCATATATTTT.